The 9 T cell receptor beta chains below all came from one sample that was sequenced in a study of blood T cells in healthy people across ages. Primed by a sample-barcoded 5' primer and a J-beta primer mix, a second PCR proceeded for 7 to 11 cycles. One entry per CDR3 protein, called by TCRdb with MiXCR from the 5' RACE reads. The sample lists hundreds of thousands of distinct CDR3 sequences, about 24% occurring once. These records were also assigned to another study, of T cells of mothers and their children.

Sequenced input: blood. These receptors originate from a boy between 10 and 17 years old in good health.

The chain combines TRBV7-9 with TRBJ2-7; D ambiguous. The CDR3 extends over 10 amino acids. The V and J ends lost 8 bases and 6 bases respectively, with 8 bases between them. Germline V CDR1 and CDR2: SEHNR, FQNEAQ (reference sequence). This chain's CDR3 is CASGDSEQYF. The CDR3 nucleotides are TGTGCCAGCGGTGACTCCGAGCAGTACTTC.

This clonotype has a handful of counts. The CDR3 reads CASSPGSSGDQFF. The DNA of the CDR3 is TGCGCCAGCAGCCCTGGTTCTAGCGGGGATCAGTTCTTC. The rearrangement links TRBV5-1 to TRBJ2-1; 9 bases agree with TRBD2. V was clipped by 4 bases and J by 13 bases; unmatched bases: 9. CDR3 size: 13 residues. In germline, CDR1 is SGHRS, CDR2 YFSETQ.

This rearrangement joins TRBV5-1 to TRBJ1-6; weak D call: TRBD1 (5 bases). CDR3 length equals 16 residues. The germline CDR1 and CDR2 sequences are SGHRS and YFSETQ. V gave up 1 base and J gave up 5 bases, with 13 bases separating them. CDR3 in DNA: TGCGCCAGCAGCTTGCAATGGCGCAGGGATAATTCACCCCTCCACTTT. This codes for CASSLQWRRDNSPLHF.

This clonotype was detected only a few times. The chain combines TRBV4-3 with TRBJ1-1, with a weak D call TRBD1 (5 bases). V was shortened by 1 base and J by 6 bases, with 15 bases between the two germline ends. Germline CDR1 is LGHNA and CDR2 is YSLEER. The CDR3 consists of 15 residues. CDR3 region: CASSQGPLGVAEAFF. CDR3 in DNA: TGCGCCAGCAGCCAAGGGCCCCTAGGGGTAGCTGAAGCTTTCTTT.

This clonotype has a handful of counts. The V and J genes are TRBV7-9 and TRBJ1-2; 12 bases agree with TRBD1. The CDR3 totals 15 residues. With 7 bases clipped from V and 8 bases from J, the junction kept 11 bases outside the gene matches. Germline V gives CDR1 SEHNR, CDR2 FQNEAQ (reference sequence). The DNA for the CDR3 is TGTGCCAGCACGGGACAGGGGGCGCGTTTAGAAGGCTACACCTTC. This gives the protein CASTGQGARLEGYTF.

DNA for the CDR3: TGCGCCAGCAGCGCGGGACAGAATAGGAATGAGCAGTTCTTC. It is translated as CASSAGQNRNEQFF. This chain uses TRBV5-1 with TRBJ2-5; D is perhaps TRBD1 (7 bases). TRBJ2-1 matches the DNA end more closely, so the J call is doubtful. This CDR3 comprises 14 residues. Germline V gene sequence: CDR1 SGHRS, CDR2 YFSETQ.

V is TRBV5-6 and J is TRBJ1-2; weak D call: TRBD1 (6 bases). Germline V gives CDR1 SGHDT, CDR2 YYEEEE. Trimming pared 5 bases from V and 6 bases from J, leaving 8 bases between. CDR3 length: 11 amino acids. CDR3: CASSTGHGYTF. The CDR3 region has the DNA TGTGCCAGCAGTACAGGGCATGGCTACACCTTC.

The J gene is TRBJ1-2, the V gene TRBV11-2; a possible D gene is TRBD1 (5 bases). The CDR3 length is 14 residues. The germline V and J ends were trimmed by 5 bases and 0 bases, with 10 bases remaining between them. From germline, CDR1 is SGHAT and CDR2 FQNNGV. CDR3 region: CASSVQGSNYGYTF. CDR3 nucleotides: TGTGCCAGCAGCGTCCAGGGCTCTAACTATGGCTACACCTTC.

This clonotype appeared a few times. The chain combines TRBV2 with TRBJ2-2, with 8 bases lining up with TRBD2. Trimming at V came to 8 bases and at J to 1 base, leaving 6 bases not matched to a gene. The CDR3 contains 15 residues. Germline lookup yields CDR1 SNHLY and CDR2 FYNNEI. CDR3 coding DNA: TGTGCCAGCGCAGGACTAGCCGGGAACACCGGGGAGCTGTTTTTT. It encodes CASAGLAGNTGELFF.